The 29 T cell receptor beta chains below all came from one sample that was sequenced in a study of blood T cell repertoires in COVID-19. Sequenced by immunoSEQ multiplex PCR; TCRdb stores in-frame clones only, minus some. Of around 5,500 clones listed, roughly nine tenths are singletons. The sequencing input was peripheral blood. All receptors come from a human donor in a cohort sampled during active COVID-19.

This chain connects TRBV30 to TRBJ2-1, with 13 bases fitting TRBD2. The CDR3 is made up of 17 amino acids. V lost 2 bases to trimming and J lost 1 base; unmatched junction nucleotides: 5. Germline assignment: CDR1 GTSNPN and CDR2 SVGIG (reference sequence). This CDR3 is CAWSITSGGGSYNEQFF. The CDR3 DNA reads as TGTGCCTGGAGTATTACTAGCGGGGGGGGTTCCTACAATGAGCAGTTCTTC.

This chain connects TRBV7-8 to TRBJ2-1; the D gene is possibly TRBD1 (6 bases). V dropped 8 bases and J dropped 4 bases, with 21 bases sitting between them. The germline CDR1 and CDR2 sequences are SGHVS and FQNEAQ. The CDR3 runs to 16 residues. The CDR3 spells CASRYGEKDSYNEQFF. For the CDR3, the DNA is TGTGCCAGCCGATACGGCGAGAAGGACAGTTACAATGAGCAGTTCTTC.

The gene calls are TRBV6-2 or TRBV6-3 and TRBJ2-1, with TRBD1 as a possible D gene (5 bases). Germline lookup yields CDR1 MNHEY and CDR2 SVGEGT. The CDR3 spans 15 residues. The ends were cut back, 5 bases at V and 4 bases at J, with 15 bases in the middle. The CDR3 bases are TGTGCCAGCAGTCAGGGTCGAGATCCGTACAATGAGCAGTTCTTC. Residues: CASSQGRDPYNEQFF.

This CDR3 reads CASSAGDRGSSYGYTF. Written as DNA, the CDR3 is TGTGCCAGCAGCGCCGGGGACAGGGGCTCCTCCTATGGCTACACCTTC. The chain is built from TRBV9 and TRBJ1-2; 10 bases match TRBD1. CDR1 is SGDLS and CDR2 is YYNGEE in the germline V gene. The CDR3 length is 16 residues. The V segment lost 3 bases and the J segment 4 bases; nucleotides outside the gene matches: 9.

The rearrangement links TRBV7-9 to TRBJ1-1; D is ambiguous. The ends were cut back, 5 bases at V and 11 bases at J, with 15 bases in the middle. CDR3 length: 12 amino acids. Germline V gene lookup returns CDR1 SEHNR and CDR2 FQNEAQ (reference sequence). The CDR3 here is CASSPPSRAAFF. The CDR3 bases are TGTGCCAGCAGCCCCCCATCCCGTGCGGCTTTCTTT.

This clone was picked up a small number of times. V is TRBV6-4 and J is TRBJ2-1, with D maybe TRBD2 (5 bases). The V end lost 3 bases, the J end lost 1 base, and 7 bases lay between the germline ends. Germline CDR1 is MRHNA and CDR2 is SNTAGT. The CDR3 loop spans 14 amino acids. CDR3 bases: TGTGCCAGCAGTGAAGAGGGATCCTACAATGAGCAGTTCTTC. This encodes CASSEEGSYNEQFF.

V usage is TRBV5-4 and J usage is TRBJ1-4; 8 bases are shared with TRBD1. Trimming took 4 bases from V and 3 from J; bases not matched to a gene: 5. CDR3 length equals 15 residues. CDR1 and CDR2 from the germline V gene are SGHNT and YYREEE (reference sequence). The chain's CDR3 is CASSTRQGPNEKLFF. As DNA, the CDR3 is TGTGCCAGCAGCACCCGACAGGGGCCTAATGAAAAACTGTTTTTT.

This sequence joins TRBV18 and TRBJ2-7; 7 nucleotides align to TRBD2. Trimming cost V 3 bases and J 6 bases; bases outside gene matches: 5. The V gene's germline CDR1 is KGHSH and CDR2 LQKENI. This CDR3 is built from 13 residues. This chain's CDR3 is CASSPGLRGEQYF. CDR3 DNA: TGTGCCAGCTCACCGGGACTAAGGGGCGAGCAGTACTTC.

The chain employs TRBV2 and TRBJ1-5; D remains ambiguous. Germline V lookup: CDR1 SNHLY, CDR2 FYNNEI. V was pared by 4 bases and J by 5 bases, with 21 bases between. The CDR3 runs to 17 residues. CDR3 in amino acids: CASSVNRFDYGDQPQHF. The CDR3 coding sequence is TGTGCCAGCAGTGTAAACCGCTTTGACTACGGGGATCAGCCCCAGCATTTT. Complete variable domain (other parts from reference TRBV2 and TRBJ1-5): EPEVTQTPSHQVTQMGQEVILRCVPISNHLYFYWYRQILGQKVEFLVSFYNNEISEKSEIFDDQFSVERPDGSNFTLKIRSTKLEDSAMYFCASSVNRFDYGDQPQHFGDGTRLSIL.

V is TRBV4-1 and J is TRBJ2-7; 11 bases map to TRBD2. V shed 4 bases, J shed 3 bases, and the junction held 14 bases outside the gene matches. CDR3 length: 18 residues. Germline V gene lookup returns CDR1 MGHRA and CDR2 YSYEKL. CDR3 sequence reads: CASSLQGALAGGLYEQYF. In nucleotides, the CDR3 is TGCGCCAGCAGCCTTCAGGGCGCTCTAGCGGGGGGCCTCTACGAGCAGTACTTC.

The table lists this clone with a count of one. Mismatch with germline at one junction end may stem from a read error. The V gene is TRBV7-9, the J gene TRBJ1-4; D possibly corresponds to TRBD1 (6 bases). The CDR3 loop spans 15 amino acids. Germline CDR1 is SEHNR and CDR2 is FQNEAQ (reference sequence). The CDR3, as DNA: TGTGCCAGCAGGTTAGGCGGACAGATTAATGAAAAACTGTTTTTT. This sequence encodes CASRLGGQINEKLFF.

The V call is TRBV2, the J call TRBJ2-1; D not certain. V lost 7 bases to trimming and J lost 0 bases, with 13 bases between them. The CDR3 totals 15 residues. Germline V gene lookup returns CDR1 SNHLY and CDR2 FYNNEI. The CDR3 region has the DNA TGTGCCAGCAAGGCTGCCGGGTACTCCTACAATGAGCAGTTCTTC. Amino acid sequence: CASKAAGYSYNEQFF.

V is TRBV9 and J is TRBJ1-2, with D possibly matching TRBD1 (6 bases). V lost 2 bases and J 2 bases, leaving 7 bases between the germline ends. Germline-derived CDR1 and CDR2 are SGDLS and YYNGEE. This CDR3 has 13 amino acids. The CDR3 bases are TGTGCCAGCAGCGTCACAGGGAACTATGGCTACACCTTC. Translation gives CASSVTGNYGYTF.

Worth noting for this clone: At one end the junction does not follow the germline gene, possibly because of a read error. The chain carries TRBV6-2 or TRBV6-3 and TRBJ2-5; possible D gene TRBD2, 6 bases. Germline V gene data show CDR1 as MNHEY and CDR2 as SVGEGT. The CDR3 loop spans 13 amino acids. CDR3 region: CASSYSRTSLADF. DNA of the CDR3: TGTGCCAGCAGTTACTCGCGTACTAGCTTAGCGGACTTC.

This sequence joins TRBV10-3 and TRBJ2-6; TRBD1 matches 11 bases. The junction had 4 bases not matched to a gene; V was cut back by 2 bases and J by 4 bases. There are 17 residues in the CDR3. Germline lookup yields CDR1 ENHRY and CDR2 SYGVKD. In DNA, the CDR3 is TGTGCCATCAGTGAGGGACAGGGGGCGAGAGGGGCCAACGTCCTGACTTTC. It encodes CAISEGQGARGANVLTF.

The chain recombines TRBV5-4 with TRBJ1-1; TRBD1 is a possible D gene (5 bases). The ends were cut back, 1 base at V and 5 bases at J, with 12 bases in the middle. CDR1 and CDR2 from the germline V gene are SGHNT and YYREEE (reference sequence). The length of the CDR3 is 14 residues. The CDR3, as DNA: TGTGCCAGCAGCTTGTGGCAGGGTTGGACTGAAGCTTTCTTT. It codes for CASSLWQGWTEAFF.

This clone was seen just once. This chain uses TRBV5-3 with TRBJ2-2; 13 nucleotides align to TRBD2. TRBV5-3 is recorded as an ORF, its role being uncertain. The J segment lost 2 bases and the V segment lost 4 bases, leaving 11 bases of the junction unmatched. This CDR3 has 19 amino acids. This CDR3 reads CARSACLLAGGSNTGELFF. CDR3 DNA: TGTGCCAGAAGCGCCTGCCTACTAGCGGGGGGGAGTAACACCGGGGAGCTGTTTTTT.

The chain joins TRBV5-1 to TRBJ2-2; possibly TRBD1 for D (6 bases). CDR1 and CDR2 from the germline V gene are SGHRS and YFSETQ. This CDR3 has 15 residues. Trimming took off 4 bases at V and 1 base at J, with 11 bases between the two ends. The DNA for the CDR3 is TGCGCCAGCAGCAACACAGGGAAGAACACCGGGGAGCTGTTTTTT. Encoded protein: CASSNTGKNTGELFF.

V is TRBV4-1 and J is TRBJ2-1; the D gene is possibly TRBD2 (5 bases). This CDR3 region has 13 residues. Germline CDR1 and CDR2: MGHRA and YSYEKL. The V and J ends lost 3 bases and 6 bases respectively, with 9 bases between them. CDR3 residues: CASSQGSLNEQFF. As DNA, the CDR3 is TGCGCCAGCAGCCAGGGGAGTCTCAATGAGCAGTTCTTC.

The CDR3 DNA reads TGTGCCAGCGCCCCAACAGGGGGCTCTGGAAACACCATATATTTT. Translating gives CASAPTGGSGNTIYF. The chain recombines TRBV19 with TRBJ1-3, with 8 bases that match TRBD1. Germline V gene sequence: CDR1 LNHDA, CDR2 SQIVND (reference sequence). Germline trimming cut 9 bases from V and 0 bases from J; bases unmatched to any gene: 7. The CDR3 extends over 15 amino acids.

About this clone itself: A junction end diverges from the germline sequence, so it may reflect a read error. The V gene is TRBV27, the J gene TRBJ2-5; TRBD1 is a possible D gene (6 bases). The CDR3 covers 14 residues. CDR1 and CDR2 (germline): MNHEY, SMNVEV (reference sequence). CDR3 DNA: TGTGCCAGCAGCTTATCACAGGGATGGGAGACCCAGTACTTC. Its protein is CASSLSQGWETQYF.

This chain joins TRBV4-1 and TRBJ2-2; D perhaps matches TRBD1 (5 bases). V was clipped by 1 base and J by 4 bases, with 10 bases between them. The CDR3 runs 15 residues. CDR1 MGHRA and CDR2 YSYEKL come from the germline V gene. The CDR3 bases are TGCGCCAGCAGCCAAGGGTCAGGGTCCACCGGGGAGCTGTTTTTT. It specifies CASSQGSGSTGELFF.

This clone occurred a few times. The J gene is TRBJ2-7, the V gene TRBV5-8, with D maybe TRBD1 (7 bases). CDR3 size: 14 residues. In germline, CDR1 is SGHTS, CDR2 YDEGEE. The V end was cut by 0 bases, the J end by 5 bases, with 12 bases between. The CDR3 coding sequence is TGTGCCAGCAGCTTGGACAGGGGACTCGACGAGCAGTACTTC. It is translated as CASSLDRGLDEQYF.

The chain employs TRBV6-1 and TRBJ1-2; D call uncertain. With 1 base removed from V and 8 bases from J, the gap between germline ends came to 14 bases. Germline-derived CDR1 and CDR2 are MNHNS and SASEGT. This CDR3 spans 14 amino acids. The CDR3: CASSEGIWSIGYTF. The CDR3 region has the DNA TGTGCCAGCAGTGAAGGAATATGGAGTATAGGCTACACCTTC.

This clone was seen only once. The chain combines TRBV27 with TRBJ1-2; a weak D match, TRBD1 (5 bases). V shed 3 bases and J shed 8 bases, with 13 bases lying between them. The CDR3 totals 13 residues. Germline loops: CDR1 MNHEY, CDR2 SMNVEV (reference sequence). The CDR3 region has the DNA TGTGCCAGCAGTTTTCAGGGCGTTGGCGGCTACACCTTC. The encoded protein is CASSFQGVGGYTF.

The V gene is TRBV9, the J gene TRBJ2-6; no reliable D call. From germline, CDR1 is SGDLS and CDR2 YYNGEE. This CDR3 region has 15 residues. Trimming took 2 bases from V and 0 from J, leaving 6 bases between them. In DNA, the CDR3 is TGTGCCAGCAGCGTTGGAGCCTCTGGGGCCAACGTCCTGACTTTC. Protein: CASSVGASGANVLTF.

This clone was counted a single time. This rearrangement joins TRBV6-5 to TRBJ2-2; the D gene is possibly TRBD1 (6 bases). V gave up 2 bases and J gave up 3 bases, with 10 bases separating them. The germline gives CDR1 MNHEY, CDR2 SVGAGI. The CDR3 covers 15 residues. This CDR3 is CASSYGQFYTGELFF. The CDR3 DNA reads TGTGCCAGCAGTTACGGACAGTTCTACACCGGGGAGCTGTTTTTT.

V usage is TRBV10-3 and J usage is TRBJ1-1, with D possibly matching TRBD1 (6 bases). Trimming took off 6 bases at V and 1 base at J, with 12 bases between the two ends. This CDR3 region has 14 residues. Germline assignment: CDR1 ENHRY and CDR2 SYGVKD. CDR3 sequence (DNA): TGTGCCATCAGGGGGGGGCGGGAGAACACTGAAGCTTTCTTT. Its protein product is CAIRGGRENTEAFF.

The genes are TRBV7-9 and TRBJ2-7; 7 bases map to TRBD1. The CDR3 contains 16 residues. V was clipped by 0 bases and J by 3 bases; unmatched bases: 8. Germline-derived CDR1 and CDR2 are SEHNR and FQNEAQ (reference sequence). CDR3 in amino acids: CASSLAQGQFVYEQYF. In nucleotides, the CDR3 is TGTGCCAGCAGCTTAGCCCAGGGACAGTTCGTCTACGAGCAGTACTTC.